Here is one T cell receptor (beta chain) with its context. The specificity of this receptor is unknown. One base away there is no much larger clone; base qualities are not given. Reading the germline V gene gives CDR1 SGHVS and CDR2 FNYEAQ. V trim: 1 base; J trim: 3 bases; unmatched bases: 5. The CDR3 spans 17 residues, from the cysteine through the phenylalanine. Of the read, only the CDR3 DNA is kept; its 51 bases are in frame from base 1. The record originates from a study of memory CD4+ T cells and cytomegalovirus serostatus (dated by TCRdb to between 2017 and 2020). Regarding the complete study: The cohort included approximately 35 healthy adults from Belgium, of whom 9 were CMV seropositive and 24 were CMV seronegative. To replicate a published TCR-based CMV serostatus classifier, the study sequenced CD4+ memory TCRbeta repertoires from a Belgian cohort whose cytomegalovirus serostatus was known.

Study-wide findings and limitations: On the Belgian cohort, the classifier based on the original framework reached a median bootstrapped AUC of roughly 0.96, with a 95% CI of 0.76-1.00. Only CD4+CD45RO+ memory cells were sequenced, in contrast to the original study, which included naive and memory CD4+ and CD8+ populations. For predicting CMV serostatus, the median bootstrapped AUC was about 0.95 using the original framework and about 0.9 using a US-trained random forest. Of 170 or so previously reported CMV-associated TCRbeta sequences, some 67 appeared in the CD4+ memory repertoires, each in one to five individuals. The results were interpreted as suggesting that the CMV-associated TCR signature is largely present in the CD4+ memory repertoire.

A FACSAria II was used to sort memory CD4+ T cells, defined as single viable CD3+CD4+CD8-CD45RO+ cells. CMV serostatus was determined with a Roche Elecsys assay detecting serum IgG against CMV pp150, pp28, p38 and p52. Following thawing, total CD4+ T cells were enriched through positive selection using CD4 magnetic microbeads. The samples came from a separate study whose specific focus was interrogating the CD4+ T cell memory repertoire. Peripheral blood mononuclear cells were isolated and cryopreserved according to standard operating procedures, and serum was kept at -80 degrees C. The staining relied on CD3-PerCP (BW264/56), CD4-APC (RPA-T4), CD45RO-PE (UCHT1) and CD8-Pacific Orange (3B5) antibodies, and Sytox blue was used to exclude non-viable cells. Genomic DNA was extracted from sorted cells with the Quick-DNA Microprep Kit. Amplification of TCRbeta DNA was done with the immunoSEQ hsTCRbeta kit, following the protocol from the manufacturer. TCRbeta libraries were sequenced on an Illumina MiSeq instrument. As for the original processing: After out-of-frame sequences were removed, 2 million to 2.5 million distinct TCRbeta sequences remained, averaging about 66,813 per individual. Each individual was scored by the count of 164 previously reported CMV-associated TCRbeta sequences and the total productive distinct TCRbeta count. A beta-binomial model was reimplemented in Python, and scikit-learn random forests with default parameters were trained on data from the US cohort. Classifier performance on the Belgian cohort was summarized as median AUC with percentile confidence intervals over 10,000 bootstrap iterations. The table comes from immuneACCESS by way of TCRdb, which keeps in-frame sequences with V and J called. Part of the clones is missing from these tables; in studies checked, under half for an unresolved V gene and the rest for unknown reasons. V and J calls and clone size are given by that table; D and trimming were obtained from the DNA. Counted in this sample were almost 55,000 clones; around 76% of them appeared once. The ten largest make up roughly 1.7% of the sample.

The rearrangement combines TRBV7-6 with TRBJ1-5; 11 middle bases align to TRBD1. The sequence was obtained from an adult in good health and CMV-seronegative. The sample taken for sequencing was memory CD4+ T cells from blood. The CDR3 reads as follows: CASSLGTGGPINQPQHF. The DNA sequence is given as TGTGCCAGCAGCTTAGGGACAGGGGGCCCGATCAATCAGCCCCAGCATTTT.